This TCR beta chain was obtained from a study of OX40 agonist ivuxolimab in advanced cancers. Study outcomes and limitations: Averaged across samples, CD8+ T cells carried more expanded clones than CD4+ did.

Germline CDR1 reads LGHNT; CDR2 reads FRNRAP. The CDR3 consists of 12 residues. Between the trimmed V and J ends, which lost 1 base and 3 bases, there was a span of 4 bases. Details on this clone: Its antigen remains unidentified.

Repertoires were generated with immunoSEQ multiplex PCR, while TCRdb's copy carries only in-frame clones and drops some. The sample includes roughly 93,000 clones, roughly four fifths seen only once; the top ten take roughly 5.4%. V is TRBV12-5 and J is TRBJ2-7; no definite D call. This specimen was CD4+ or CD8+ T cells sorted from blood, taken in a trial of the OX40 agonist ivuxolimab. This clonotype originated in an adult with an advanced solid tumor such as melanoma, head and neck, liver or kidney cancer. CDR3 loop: CASGLAHYEQYF. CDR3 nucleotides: TGTGCTAGTGGTTTGGCCCACTACGAGCAGTACTTC.